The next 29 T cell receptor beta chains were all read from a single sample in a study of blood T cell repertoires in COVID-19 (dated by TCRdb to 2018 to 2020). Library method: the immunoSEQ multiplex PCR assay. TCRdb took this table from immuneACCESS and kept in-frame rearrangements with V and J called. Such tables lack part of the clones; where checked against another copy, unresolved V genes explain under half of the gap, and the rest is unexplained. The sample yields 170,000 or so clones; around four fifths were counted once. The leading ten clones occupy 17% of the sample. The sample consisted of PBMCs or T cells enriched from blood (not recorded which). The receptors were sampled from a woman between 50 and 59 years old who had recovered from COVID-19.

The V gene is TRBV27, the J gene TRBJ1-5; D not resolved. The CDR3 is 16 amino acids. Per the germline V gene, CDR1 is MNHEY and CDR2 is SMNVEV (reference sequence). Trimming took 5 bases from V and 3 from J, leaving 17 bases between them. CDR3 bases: TGTGCCAGCAGTCCCACCCCGGGAACGGTCAATCAGCCCCAGCATTTT. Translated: CASSPTPGTVNQPQHF.

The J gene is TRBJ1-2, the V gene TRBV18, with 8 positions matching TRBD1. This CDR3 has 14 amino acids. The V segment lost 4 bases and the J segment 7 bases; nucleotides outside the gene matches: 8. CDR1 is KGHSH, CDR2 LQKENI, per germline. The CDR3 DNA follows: TGTGCCAGCTCACAGGACAGGGCTTTAAGTGGCTACACCTTC. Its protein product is CASSQDRALSGYTF.

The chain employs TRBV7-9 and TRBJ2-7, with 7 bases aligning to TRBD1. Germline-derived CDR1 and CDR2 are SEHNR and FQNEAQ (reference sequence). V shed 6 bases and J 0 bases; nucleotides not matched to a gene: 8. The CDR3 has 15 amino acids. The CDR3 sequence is CASRSAWDSSYEQYF. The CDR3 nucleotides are TGTGCCAGCAGGTCTGCTTGGGACAGCTCCTACGAGCAGTACTTC.

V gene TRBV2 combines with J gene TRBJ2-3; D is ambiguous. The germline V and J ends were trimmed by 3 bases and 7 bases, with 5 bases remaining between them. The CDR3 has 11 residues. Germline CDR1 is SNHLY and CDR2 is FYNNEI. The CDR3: CASSETNTQYF. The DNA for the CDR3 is TGTGCCAGCAGTGAGACAAATACGCAGTATTTT.

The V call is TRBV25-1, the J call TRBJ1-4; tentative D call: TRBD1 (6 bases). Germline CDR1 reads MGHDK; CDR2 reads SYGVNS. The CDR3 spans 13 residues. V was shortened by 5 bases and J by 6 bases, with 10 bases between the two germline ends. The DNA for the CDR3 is TGTGCCAGCAGTTACAGGGTTGATGAAAAACTGTTTTTT. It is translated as CASSYRVDEKLFF. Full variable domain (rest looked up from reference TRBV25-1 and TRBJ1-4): EADIYQTPRYLVIGTGKKITLECSQTMGHDKMYWYQQDPGMELHLIHYSYGVNSTEKGDLSSESTVSRIRTEHFPLTLESARPSHTSQYLCASSYRVDEKLFFGSGTQLSVL.

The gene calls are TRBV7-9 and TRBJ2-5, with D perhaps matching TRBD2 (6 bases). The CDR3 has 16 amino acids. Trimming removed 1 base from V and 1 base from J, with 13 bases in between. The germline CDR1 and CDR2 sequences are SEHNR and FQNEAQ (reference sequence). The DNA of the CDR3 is TGTGCCAGCAGCTTAGGAACTGCGGGATTCCAAGAGACCCAGTACTTC. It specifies CASSLGTAGFQETQYF.

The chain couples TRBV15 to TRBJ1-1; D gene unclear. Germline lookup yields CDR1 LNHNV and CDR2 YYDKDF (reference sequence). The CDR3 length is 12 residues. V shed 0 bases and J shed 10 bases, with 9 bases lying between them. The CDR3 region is CATSRDGFTAFF. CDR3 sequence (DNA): TGTGCCACCAGCAGAGACGGTTTTACAGCTTTCTTT.

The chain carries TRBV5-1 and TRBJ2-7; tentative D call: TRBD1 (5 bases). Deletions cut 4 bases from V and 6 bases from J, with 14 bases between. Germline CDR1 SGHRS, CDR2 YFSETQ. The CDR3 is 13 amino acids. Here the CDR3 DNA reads TGCGCCAGCAGCGTCCGGGTCGACAGCGAGCAGTACTTC. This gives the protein CASSVRVDSEQYF.

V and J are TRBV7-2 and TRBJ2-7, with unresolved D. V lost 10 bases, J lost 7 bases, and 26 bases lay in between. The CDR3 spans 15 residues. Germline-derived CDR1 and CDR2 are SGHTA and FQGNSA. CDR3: CATVASGSVLEEQYF. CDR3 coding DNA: TGTGCCACTGTGGCGTCCGGGTCAGTTTTGGAAGAGCAGTACTTC.

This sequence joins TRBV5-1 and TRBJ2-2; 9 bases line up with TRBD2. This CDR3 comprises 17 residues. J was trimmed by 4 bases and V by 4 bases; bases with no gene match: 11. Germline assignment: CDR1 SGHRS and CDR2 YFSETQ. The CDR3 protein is CASSRIIAGVSTGELFF. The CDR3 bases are TGCGCCAGCAGCCGAATCATAGCGGGAGTAAGCACCGGGGAGCTGTTTTTT.

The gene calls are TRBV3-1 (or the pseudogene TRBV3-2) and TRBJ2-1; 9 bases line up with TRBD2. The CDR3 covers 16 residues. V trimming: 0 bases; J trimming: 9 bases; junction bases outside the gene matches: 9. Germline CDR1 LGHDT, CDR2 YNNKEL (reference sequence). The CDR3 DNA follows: TGTGCCAGCAGCCAAGATCGGGCGGGAGGGGGGCTTGAGCAGTTCTTC. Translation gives CASSQDRAGGGLEQFF.

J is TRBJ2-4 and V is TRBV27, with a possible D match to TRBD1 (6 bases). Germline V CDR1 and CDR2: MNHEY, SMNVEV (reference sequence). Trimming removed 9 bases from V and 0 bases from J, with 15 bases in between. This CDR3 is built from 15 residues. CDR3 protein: CASTTQGLAKNIQYF. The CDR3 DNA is TGTGCCAGTACCACCCAGGGGTTAGCCAAAAACATTCAGTACTTC.

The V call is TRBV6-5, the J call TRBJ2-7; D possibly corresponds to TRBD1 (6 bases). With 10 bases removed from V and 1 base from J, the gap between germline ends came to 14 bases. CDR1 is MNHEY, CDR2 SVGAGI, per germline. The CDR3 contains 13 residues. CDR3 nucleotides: TGTGCCACCCGCCGCGGACAGTCCTACGAGCAGTACTTC. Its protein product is CATRRGQSYEQYF.

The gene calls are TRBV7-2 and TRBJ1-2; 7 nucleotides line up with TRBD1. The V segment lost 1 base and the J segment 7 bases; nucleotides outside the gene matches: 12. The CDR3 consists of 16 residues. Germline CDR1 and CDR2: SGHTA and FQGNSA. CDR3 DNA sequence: TGTGCCAGCAGCTTAGGTACATCGCAGGGGGAGAGTGGCTACACCTTC. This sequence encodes CASSLGTSQGESGYTF.

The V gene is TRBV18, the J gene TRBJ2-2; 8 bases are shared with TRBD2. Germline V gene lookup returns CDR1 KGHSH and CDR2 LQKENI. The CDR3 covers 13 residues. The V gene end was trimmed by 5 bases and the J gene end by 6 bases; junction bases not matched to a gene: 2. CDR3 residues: CASSSGGAGELFF. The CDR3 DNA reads TGTGCCAGCTCATCGGGAGGGGCCGGGGAGCTGTTTTTT.

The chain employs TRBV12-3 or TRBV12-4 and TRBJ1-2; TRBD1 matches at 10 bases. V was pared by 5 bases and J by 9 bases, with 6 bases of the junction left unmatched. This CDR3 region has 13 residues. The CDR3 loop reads CASSGQGVKSYTF. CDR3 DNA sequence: TGTGCCAGCAGTGGACAGGGGGTTAAGAGCTACACCTTC.

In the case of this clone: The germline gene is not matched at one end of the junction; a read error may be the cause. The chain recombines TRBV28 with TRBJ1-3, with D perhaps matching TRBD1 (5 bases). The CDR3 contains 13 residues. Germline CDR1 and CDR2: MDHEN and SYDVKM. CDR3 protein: CASSWGGDGLRLF. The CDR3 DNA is TGTGCCAGCAGTTGGGGAGGGGACGGGCTCAGACTTTTT.

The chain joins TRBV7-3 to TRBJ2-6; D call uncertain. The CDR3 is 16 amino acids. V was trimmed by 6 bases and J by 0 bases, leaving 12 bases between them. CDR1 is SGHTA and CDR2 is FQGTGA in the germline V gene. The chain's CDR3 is CASSKSRSSGANVLTF. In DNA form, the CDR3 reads TGTGCCAGCAGTAAGAGCCGGAGCTCTGGGGCCAACGTCCTGACTTTC.

CDR3 sequence reads: CASSQHPSGEQYF. The DNA of the CDR3 is TGTGCCAGCAGCCAACATCCTAGCGGCGAGCAGTACTTC. The chain links TRBV14 to TRBJ2-7, with 7 bases fitting TRBD2. CDR3 length: 13 amino acids. Germline values: CDR1 SGHDN, CDR2 FVKESK. V was clipped by 2 bases and J by 6 bases; unmatched bases: 4.

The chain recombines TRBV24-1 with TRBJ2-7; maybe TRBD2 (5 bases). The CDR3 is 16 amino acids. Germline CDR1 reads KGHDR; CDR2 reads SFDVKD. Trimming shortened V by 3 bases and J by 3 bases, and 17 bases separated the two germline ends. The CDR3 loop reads CATSDGPGGPNYEQYF. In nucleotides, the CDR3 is TGTGCCACCAGTGATGGCCCTGGAGGCCCTAACTACGAGCAGTACTTC.

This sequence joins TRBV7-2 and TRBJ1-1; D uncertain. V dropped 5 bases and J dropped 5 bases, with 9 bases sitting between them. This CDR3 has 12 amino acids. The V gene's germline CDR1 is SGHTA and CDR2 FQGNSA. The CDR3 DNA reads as TGTGCCAGCAGCCCGGGAGGGACTGAAGCTTTCTTT. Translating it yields CASSPGGTEAFF.

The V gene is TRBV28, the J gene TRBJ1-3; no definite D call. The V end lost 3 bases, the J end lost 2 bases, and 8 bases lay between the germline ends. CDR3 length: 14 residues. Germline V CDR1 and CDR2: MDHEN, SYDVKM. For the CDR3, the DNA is TGTGCCAGCAGTTTCGGGAGTGCTGGAAACACCATATATTTT. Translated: CASSFGSAGNTIYF. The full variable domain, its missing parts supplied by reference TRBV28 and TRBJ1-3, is DVKVTQSSRYLVKRTGEKVFLECVQDMDHENMFWYRQDPGLGLRLIYFSYDVKMKEKGDIPEGYSVSREKKERFSLILESASTNQTSMYLCASSFGSAGNTIYFGEGSWLTVV.

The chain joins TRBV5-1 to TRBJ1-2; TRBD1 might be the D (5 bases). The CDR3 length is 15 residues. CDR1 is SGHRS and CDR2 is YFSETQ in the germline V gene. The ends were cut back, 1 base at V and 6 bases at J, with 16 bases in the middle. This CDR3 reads CASSLSQGPGDGYTF. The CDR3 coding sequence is TGCGCCAGCAGCTTGTCTCAGGGTCCGGGGGATGGCTACACCTTC.

The CDR3 loop is CASRVTGDTQYF. The CDR3 bases are TGTGCCAGCAGGGTGACCGGGGATACGCAGTATTTT. The gene calls are TRBV2 and TRBJ2-3; D not certain. There are 12 residues in the CDR3. Germline V gene data show CDR1 as SNHLY and CDR2 as FYNNEI. V shed 6 bases and J shed 6 bases, with 10 bases lying between them.

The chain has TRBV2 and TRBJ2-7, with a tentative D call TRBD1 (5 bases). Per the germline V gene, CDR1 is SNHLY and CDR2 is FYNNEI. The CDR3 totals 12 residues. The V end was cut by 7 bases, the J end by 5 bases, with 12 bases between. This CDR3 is CASKGLGDEQYF. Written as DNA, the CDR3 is TGTGCCAGCAAGGGCCTAGGGGACGAGCAGTACTTC.

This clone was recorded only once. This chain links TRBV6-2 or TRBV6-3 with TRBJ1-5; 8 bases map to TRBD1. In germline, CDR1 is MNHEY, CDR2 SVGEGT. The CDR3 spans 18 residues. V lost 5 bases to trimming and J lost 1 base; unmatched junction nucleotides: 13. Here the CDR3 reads CASSPDRGGGRSNQPQHF. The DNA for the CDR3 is TGTGCCAGCAGTCCAGACAGGGGAGGGGGTAGAAGCAATCAGCCCCAGCATTTT.

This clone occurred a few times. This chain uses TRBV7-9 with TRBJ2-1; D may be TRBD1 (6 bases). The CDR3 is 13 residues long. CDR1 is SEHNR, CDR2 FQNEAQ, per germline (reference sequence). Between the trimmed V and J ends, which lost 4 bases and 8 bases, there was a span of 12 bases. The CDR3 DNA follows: TGTGCCAGCAGCTATGGACAGAGGGATGAGCAGTTCTTC. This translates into CASSYGQRDEQFF.

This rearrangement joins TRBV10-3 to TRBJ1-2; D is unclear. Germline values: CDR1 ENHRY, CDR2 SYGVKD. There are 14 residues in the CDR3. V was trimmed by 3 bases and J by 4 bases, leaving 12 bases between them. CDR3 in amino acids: CAISDISTAYGYTF. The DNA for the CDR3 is TGTGCCATCAGTGATATAAGCACAGCCTATGGCTACACCTTC.

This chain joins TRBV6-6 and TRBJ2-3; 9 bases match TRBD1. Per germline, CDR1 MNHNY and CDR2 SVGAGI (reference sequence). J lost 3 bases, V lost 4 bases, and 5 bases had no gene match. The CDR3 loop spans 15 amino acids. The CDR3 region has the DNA TGTGCCAGCAGTTTGGGGACAGGGTGGACAGATACGCAGTATTTT. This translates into CASSLGTGWTDTQYF.